One and the same sample provided the 6 T cell receptor beta chains below, sequenced in a study of cytomegalovirus exposure and HLA in healthy donors. It was with 60 Vbeta and 13 Jbeta primers that the PCR ran. The table came from immunoSEQ multiplex PCR; TCRdb's copy has only in-frame clones and leaves some out. The sample yields roughly 200,000 clones, approximately 82% seen once. Specimen: PBMCs. The receptor source for this set is a woman aged 40-49 years in good health and CMV-seronegative.

The chain couples TRBV21-1 to TRBJ2-7; no check of the table's D call, TRBD1, against the DNA was made. TRBV21-1 is a documented pseudogene. CDR3 length: 17 amino acids. The CDR3 sequence is CASSKVSGQTHSYEQYF. CDR3 DNA: TGTGCCAGCAGCAAAGTGTCTGGACAGACCCACTCCTACGAGCAGTACTTC.

This clone was seen once. The V gene is TRBV7-9, the J gene TRBJ2-2; TRBD1 matches 7 bases. Germline CDR1 SEHNR, CDR2 FQNEAQ (reference sequence). J lost 3 bases, V lost 5 bases, and 9 bases had no gene match. This CDR3 comprises 16 residues. CDR3 DNA: TGTGCCAGCAGCCGTCCGACAGGGATCGACACCGGGGAGCTGTTTTTT. Its protein product is CASSRPTGIDTGELFF.

This clone occurred once. This chain links TRBV27 with TRBJ2-2; TRBD2 agrees at 13 bases. The germline V gene has CDR1 MNHEY and CDR2 SMNVEV (reference sequence). V gave up 3 bases and J gave up 7 bases; unmatched junction bases: 5. CDR3 size: 16 residues. This CDR3 is CASSLGLAGPHGELFF. CDR3 DNA sequence: TGTGCCAGCAGTTTGGGACTAGCGGGGCCCCACGGGGAGCTGTTTTTT.

The V and J genes are TRBV11-3 and TRBJ2-1, with D perhaps TRBD1 (5 bases). Trimming left V 2 bases short and J 5 bases short, with 7 bases between. Germline values: CDR1 SGHNT, CDR2 YENEEA. The CDR3 covers 13 residues. This CDR3 reads CASSLYRNNEQFF. The CDR3, as DNA: TGTGCCAGCAGCTTATACAGGAACAATGAGCAGTTCTTC.

The rearrangement joins TRBV7-9 to TRBJ2-1; 8 nucleotides match TRBD2. In germline, CDR1 is SEHNR, CDR2 FQNEAQ (reference sequence). The CDR3 sequence is 15 residues long. The V and J ends lost 5 bases and 4 bases, in that order; junction bases with no gene match: 7. CDR3 sequence (DNA): TGTGCCAGCAGCCCCCTGACGGGGGGGTACAATGAGCAGTTCTTC. This gives the protein CASSPLTGGYNEQFF.

This rearrangement joins TRBV29-1 to TRBJ2-7; perhaps TRBD2 as D (6 bases). The V end was cut by 5 bases, the J end by 5 bases, with 19 bases between. Per the germline V gene, CDR1 is SQVTM and CDR2 is ANQGSEA. The CDR3 runs to 14 residues. The CDR3: CSVRGQGGLDEQYF. CDR3 DNA sequence: TGCAGCGTTCGCGGCCAGGGAGGTTTGGACGAGCAGTACTTC.